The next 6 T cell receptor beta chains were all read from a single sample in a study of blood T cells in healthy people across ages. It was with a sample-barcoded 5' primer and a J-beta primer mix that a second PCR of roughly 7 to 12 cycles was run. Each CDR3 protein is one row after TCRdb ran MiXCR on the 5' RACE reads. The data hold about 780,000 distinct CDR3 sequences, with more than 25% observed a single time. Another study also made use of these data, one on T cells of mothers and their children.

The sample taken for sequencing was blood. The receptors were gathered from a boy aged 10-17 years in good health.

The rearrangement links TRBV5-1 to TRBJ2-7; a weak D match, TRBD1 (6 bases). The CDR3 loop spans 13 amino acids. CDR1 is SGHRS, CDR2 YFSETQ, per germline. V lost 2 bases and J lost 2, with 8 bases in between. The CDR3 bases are TGCGCCAGCAGCTTTGACAGGCCCTACGAGCAGTACTTC. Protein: CASSFDRPYEQYF.

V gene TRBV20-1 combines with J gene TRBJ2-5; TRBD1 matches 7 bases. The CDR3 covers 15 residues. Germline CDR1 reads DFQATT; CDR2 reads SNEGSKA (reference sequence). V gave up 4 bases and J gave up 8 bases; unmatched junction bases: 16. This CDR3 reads CSATTRDREKKTQYF. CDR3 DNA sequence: TGCAGTGCTACTACTAGGGACAGAGAAAAGAAAACCCAGTACTTC.

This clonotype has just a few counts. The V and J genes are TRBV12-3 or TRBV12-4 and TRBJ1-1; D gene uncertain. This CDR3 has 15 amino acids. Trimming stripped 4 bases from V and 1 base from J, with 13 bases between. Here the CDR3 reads CASSSPTASNTEAFF. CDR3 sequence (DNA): TGTGCCAGCAGTTCCCCTACAGCGTCGAACACTGAAGCTTTCTTT.

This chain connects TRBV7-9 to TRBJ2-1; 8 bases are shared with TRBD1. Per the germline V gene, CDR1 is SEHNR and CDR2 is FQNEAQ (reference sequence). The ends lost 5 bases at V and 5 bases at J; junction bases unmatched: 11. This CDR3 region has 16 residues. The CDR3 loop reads CASSVNPGQVDNEQFF. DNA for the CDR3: TGTGCCAGCAGCGTAAATCCGGGACAGGTGGACAATGAGCAGTTCTTC.

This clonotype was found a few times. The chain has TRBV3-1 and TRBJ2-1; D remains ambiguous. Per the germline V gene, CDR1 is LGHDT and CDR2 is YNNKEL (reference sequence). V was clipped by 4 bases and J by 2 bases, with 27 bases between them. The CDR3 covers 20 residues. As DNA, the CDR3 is TGTGCCAGCAGCCCCGGAAAGGGCGACTCATTTCTTGGTGCCTACAATGAGCAGTTCTTC. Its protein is CASSPGKGDSFLGAYNEQFF.

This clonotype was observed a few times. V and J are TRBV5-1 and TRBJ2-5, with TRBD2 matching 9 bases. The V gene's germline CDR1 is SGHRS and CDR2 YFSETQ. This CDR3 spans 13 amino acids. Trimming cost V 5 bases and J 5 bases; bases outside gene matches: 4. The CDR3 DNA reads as TGCGCCAGCAGACAGGGACTAGCTGAGACCCAGTACTTC. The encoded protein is CASRQGLAETQYF.